Sequencing of this T cell receptor (beta chain) was carried out in a study of OX40 agonist ivuxolimab in advanced cancers. At the level of the study: All patients had ivuxolimab intravenously every 2 weeks at 0.01 to 10 mg/kg. Cohort: approximately 83% men, mean age about 60, aged about 23 to 79. One patient with hepatocellular carcinoma and two with cutaneous melanoma, three in all, had partial responses. Study results and limitations: Blood T cells, both CD4+ and CD8+, expanded clonally by week 6 at 0.1 to 3.0 mg/kg.

TCRdb's copy holds only in-frame clones and misses some; the assay was immunoSEQ multiplex PCR. The repertoire consists of 40,000 to 60,000 clones, with approximately 81% occurring once and the leading ten covering 5.5% to 7%. The CDR3 length is 13 residues. CDR1 and CDR2 (germline): SGHAT, FQNNGV. V lost 2 bases, J lost 2 bases, and 7 bases lay in between. There are a few counts of this clone. What it recognizes is unknown. This clonotype originated in an adult with an advanced solid tumor such as melanoma, head and neck, liver or kidney cancer. This sequence joins TRBV11-2 and TRBJ2-7; D gene ambiguous. Material: CD4+ or CD8+ T cells sorted from blood, obtained in a trial of the OX40 agonist ivuxolimab. In DNA form, the CDR3 reads TGTGCCAGCAGCTTATTTAACACCTACGAGCAGTACTTC. This encodes CASSLFNTYEQYF.